The 18 T cell receptor beta chains listed next were all sequenced from one sample in a study of cytomegalovirus exposure and HLA in healthy donors. The PCR employed 60 Vbeta primers together with 13 Jbeta primers. Sequencing used immunoSEQ multiplex PCR; TCRdb keeps in-frame clones, though not all of them. In the table there are some 87,000 clones, around four fifths of which are singletons. The sequencing input was PBMCs. The receptors derive from a man aged 30 to 45 in good health and CMV-seronegative.

J is TRBJ1-1 and V is TRBV4-1; no definite D call. Trimming took off 0 bases at V and 4 bases at J, with 18 bases between the two ends. The CDR3 is 17 residues long. In germline, CDR1 is MGHRA, CDR2 YSYEKL. CDR3 amino acids: CASSQDEGSWLGTEAFF. DNA for the CDR3: TGCGCCAGCAGCCAAGATGAGGGCAGTTGGTTGGGCACTGAAGCTTTCTTT.

The gene calls are TRBV4-1 and TRBJ2-3; 7 positions match TRBD1. The CDR3 length is 17 residues. J gave up 1 base and V 3 bases, and 10 bases lay outside the gene matches. CDR1 is MGHRA and CDR2 is YSYEKL in the germline V gene. This CDR3 reads CASSQLGGRVGTDTQYF. The CDR3 DNA reads TGCGCCAGCAGCCAGTTAGGGGGCAGGGTGGGCACAGATACGCAGTATTTT.

The V call is TRBV5-1, the J call TRBJ2-6; 8 bases line up with TRBD1. V lost 3 bases, J lost 0 bases, and 14 bases stayed unmatched. In germline, CDR1 is SGHRS, CDR2 YFSETQ. The CDR3 runs 20 residues. The CDR3 nucleotides read TGCGCCAGCAGCTGGGGACAGGCTCTATTCGATCGCTCTGGGGCCAACGTCCTGACTTTC. The encoded protein is CASSWGQALFDRSGANVLTF.

The genes are TRBV7-9 and TRBJ1-1, with unresolved D. V gave up 3 bases and J gave up 2 bases, with 10 bases separating them. Germline lookup yields CDR1 SEHNR and CDR2 FQNEAQ (reference sequence). The CDR3 runs to 14 residues. The CDR3 sequence is CASSFSNYNTEAFF. CDR3 nucleotides: TGTGCCAGCAGCTTTAGTAATTATAACACTGAAGCTTTCTTT.

This chain joins TRBV27 and TRBJ2-7; possible D gene TRBD1, 8 bases. This CDR3 has 14 amino acids. Trimming pared 8 bases from V and 4 bases from J, leaving 18 bases between. Germline V gene data show CDR1 as MNHEY and CDR2 as SMNVEV (reference sequence). The CDR3 region has the DNA TGTGCCAGCGGGGGGGATAACAGGGGGTACGAGCAGTACTTC. Protein sequence: CASGGDNRGYEQYF.

The chain links TRBV18 to TRBJ2-5; D call uncertain. CDR3 length: 11 amino acids. CDR1 and CDR2 from the germline V gene are KGHSH and LQKENI. V lost 6 bases, J lost 5 bases, and 7 bases lay in between. In DNA form, the CDR3 reads TGTGCCAGCTCCTCCGGGGAGACCCAGTACTTC. This translates into CASSSGETQYF. The variable domain in full, completed from reference TRBV18 and TRBJ2-5, reads NAGVMQNPRHLVRRRGQEARLRCSPMKGHSHVYWYRQLPEEGLKFMVYLQKENIIDESGMPKERFSAEFPKEGPSILRIQQVVRGDSAAYFCASSSGETQYFGPGTRLLVL.

The CDR3 here is CASSDLRYGTTKNIQYF. CDR3 DNA: TGTGCCAGCAGTGATTTAAGATATGGGACAACCAAAAACATTCAGTACTTC. The rearrangement uses TRBV6-1 and TRBJ2-4; a weak D match, TRBD1 (6 bases). CDR1 is MNHNS, CDR2 SASEGT, per germline. The CDR3 is 17 amino acids. The V end lost 3 bases, the J end lost 2 bases, and 17 bases lay between the germline ends.

The V gene is TRBV4-2, the J gene TRBJ2-3, with 10 bases fitting TRBD1. CDR1 is LGHNA, CDR2 YNFKEQ, per germline. The CDR3 is 20 residues long. Unmatched junction bases numbered 18, after V lost 3 bases and J lost 3 bases. CDR3 in amino acids: CASSHWLAGRTGGSTDTQYF. The CDR3 DNA sequence: TGTGCCAGCAGCCATTGGCTGGCTGGTAGGACAGGGGGATCTACAGATACGCAGTATTTT.

V gene TRBV30 combines with J gene TRBJ2-3; the D is unclear. The V end was cut by 1 base, the J end by 5 bases, with 13 bases between. Germline V lookup: CDR1 GTSNPN, CDR2 SVGIG (reference sequence). The CDR3 consists of 14 residues. CDR3 protein: CAWSARQTRDTQYF. CDR3 bases: TGTGCCTGGAGTGCCAGGCAGACCAGAGATACGCAGTATTTT.

This clone was detected once. This chain joins TRBV19 and TRBJ1-5; possible D gene TRBD1, 5 bases. V was trimmed by 5 bases and J by 7 bases, leaving 12 bases between them. CDR1 LNHDA and CDR2 SQIVND come from the germline V gene (reference sequence). The CDR3 extends over 13 amino acids. As DNA, the CDR3 is TGTGCCAGTAGTCGACAGCTCAGGCAGCCCCAGCATTTT. Its protein product is CASSRQLRQPQHF.

The gene calls are TRBV9 and TRBJ2-3; TRBD1 matches 10 bases. This CDR3 spans 16 amino acids. Trimming cost V 0 bases and J 4 bases; bases outside gene matches: 5. Germline CDR1 and CDR2: SGDLS and YYNGEE. CDR3 amino acids: CASSVVGTGVPDTQYF. CDR3 nucleotide sequence: TGTGCCAGCAGCGTAGTAGGGACAGGGGTCCCAGATACGCAGTATTTT.

This clone was seen more than once but under ten times. V and J are TRBV27 and TRBJ2-5; 11 bases are a match to TRBD2. The CDR3 has 13 amino acids. Trimming took 6 bases from V and 4 from J; bases not matched to a gene: 1. CDR1 and CDR2 (germline): MNHEY, SMNVEV (reference sequence). CDR3: CASRLAGVETQYF. The CDR3, as DNA: TGTGCCAGCAGACTAGCGGGGGTAGAGACCCAGTACTTC.

The chain recombines TRBV5-6 with TRBJ1-3, with TRBD1 as a possible D gene (5 bases). Germline V CDR1 and CDR2: SGHDT, YYEEEE. The V gene lost 1 base and the J gene lost 5 bases, with 10 bases spanning the gap. CDR3 length: 14 amino acids. CDR3 in DNA: TGTGCCAGCAGCTTGAGGGGCCCGAGAAACACCATATATTTT. This encodes CASSLRGPRNTIYF.

V and J are TRBV6-5 and TRBJ1-3; possibly TRBD1 for D (6 bases). The CDR3 covers 15 residues. Trimming pared 2 bases from V and 1 base from J, leaving 9 bases between. CDR1 is MNHEY and CDR2 is SVGAGI in the germline V gene. Written as DNA, the CDR3 is TGTGCCAGCAGTTACAACAGGGAATCTGGAAACACCATATATTTT. Encoded protein: CASSYNRESGNTIYF.

The J gene is TRBJ2-2, the V gene TRBV11-2, with D possibly matching TRBD2 (5 bases). The CDR3 has 15 amino acids. Germline V gene data show CDR1 as SGHAT and CDR2 as FQNNGV. Trimming stripped 3 bases from V and 6 bases from J, with 14 bases between. CDR3 sequence reads: CASSLLLLDSGELFF. The CDR3 nucleotides read TGTGCCAGCAGCTTGCTCTTATTGGACTCCGGGGAGCTGTTTTTT. Together with reference TRBV11-2 and TRBJ2-2, the CDR3 gives the full variable domain: EAGVAQSPRYKIIEKRQSVAFWCNPISGHATLYWYQQILGQGPKLLIQFQNNGVVDDSQLPKDRFSAERLKGVDSTLKIQPAKLEDSAVYLCASSLLLLDSGELFFGEGSRLTVL.

This sequence joins TRBV27 and TRBJ1-2; TRBD1 aligns across 11 bases. J lost 8 bases, V lost 6 bases, and 8 bases had no gene match. The CDR3 has 14 amino acids. CDR1 is MNHEY, CDR2 SMNVEV, per germline (reference sequence). The CDR3 DNA follows: TGTGCCAGCAGATCGGGACAGGGGGTTCGGGGCTACACCTTC. Translating it yields CASRSGQGVRGYTF.

The chain is built from TRBV6-6 and TRBJ1-1, with 8 bases matching TRBD1. This CDR3 spans 15 amino acids. Germline V gene data show CDR1 as MNHNY and CDR2 as SVGAGI (reference sequence). V dropped 6 bases and J dropped 1; count of bases not matched to a gene: 7. The CDR3 sequence: CASSAGGSGNTEAFF. The CDR3 coding sequence is TGTGCCAGCAGCGCAGGGGGCTCGGGGAACACTGAAGCTTTCTTT.

This chain joins TRBV6-5 and TRBJ2-3; 9 bases are a match to TRBD2. Germline values: CDR1 MNHEY, CDR2 SVGAGI. The CDR3 loop spans 14 amino acids. Unmatched junction bases numbered 6, after V lost 8 bases and J lost 3 bases. The CDR3 bases are TGTGCCAGCGGATTAGCGGGGGCGACAGATACGCAGTATTTT. This gives the protein CASGLAGATDTQYF.